This TCR beta chain was captured in a study of beta chain features in type 1 diabetes. cDNA synthesis used the whole RNA isolate, giving expressed TCRB sequences. Regulatory, naive and central memory T cell samples averaged around 3.9 million reads. The protocol was immunoSEQ multiplex PCR, while the TCRdb copy is restricted to in-frame clones and leaves out a portion. The repertoire holds about 700,000 clones, with around an eighth as singletons. About this clone itself: The antigen remains unidentified.

Study conclusions and caveats: The study found moderately but significantly shorter TCRB CDR3s in all four CD4+ subsets of Type 1 diabetes patients.

Stem cell-like memory, regulatory, central memory and naive CD4+ cells were sorted via CD45RO/CCR7/CD25/CD127/CD95/CD27. The CDR3 runs 16 residues. V lost 5 bases to trimming and J lost 0 bases, with 14 bases between them. CDR1 KGHSH and CDR2 LQKENI come from the germline V gene. The sequenced material came from naive CD4+ T cells from blood. The source is a man aged 18 to 30 with type 1 diabetes. V and J are TRBV18 and TRBJ1-5, with D hard to call. The CDR3 protein is CASSWRRENSNQPQHF. CDR3 sequence (DNA): TGTGCCAGCTCATGGCGTCGGGAAAATAGCAATCAGCCCCAGCATTTT.